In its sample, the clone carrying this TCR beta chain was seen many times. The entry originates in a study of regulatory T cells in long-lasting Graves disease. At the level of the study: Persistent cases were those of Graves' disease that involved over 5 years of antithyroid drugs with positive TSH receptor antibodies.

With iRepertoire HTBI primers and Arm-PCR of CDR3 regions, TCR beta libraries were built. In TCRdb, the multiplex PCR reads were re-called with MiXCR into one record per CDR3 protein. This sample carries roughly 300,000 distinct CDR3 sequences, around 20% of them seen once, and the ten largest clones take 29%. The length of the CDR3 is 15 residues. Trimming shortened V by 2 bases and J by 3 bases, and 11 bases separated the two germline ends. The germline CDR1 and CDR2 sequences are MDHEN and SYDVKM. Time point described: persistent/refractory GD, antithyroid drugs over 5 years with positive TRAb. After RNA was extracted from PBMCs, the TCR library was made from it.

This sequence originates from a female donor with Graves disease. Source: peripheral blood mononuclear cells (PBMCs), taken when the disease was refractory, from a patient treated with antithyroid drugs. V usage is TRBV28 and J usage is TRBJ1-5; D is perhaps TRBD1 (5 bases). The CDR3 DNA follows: TGTGCCAGCAGTTTAACCGACAGAACCAATCAGCCCCAGCATTTT. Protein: CASSLTDRTNQPQHF.